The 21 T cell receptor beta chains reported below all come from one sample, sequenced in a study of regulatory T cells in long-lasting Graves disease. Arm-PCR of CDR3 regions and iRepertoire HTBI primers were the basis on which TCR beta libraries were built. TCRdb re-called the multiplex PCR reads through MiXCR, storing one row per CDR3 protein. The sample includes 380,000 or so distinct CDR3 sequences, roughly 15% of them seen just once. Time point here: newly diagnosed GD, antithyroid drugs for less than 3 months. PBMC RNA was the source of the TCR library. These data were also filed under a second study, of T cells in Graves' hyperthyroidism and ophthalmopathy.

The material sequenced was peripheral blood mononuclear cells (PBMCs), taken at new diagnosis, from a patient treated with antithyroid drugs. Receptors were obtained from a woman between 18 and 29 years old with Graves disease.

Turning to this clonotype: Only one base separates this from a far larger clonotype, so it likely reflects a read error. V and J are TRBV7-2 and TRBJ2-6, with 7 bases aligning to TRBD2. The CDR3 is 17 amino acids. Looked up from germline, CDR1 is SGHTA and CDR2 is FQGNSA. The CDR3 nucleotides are TGTGCCGGCAGCCCTGCTAGCGGAGGCTCTGGGGCCAACGTCCTGACTTTC. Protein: CAGSPASGGSGANVLTF.

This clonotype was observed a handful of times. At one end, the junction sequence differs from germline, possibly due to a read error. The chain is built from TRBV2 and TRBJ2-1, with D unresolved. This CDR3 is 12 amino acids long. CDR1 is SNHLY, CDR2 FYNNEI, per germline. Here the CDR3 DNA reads TGTGCCAGCCGGACGGCCTACAATGGGCAGTTCTTC. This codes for CASRTAYNGQFF.

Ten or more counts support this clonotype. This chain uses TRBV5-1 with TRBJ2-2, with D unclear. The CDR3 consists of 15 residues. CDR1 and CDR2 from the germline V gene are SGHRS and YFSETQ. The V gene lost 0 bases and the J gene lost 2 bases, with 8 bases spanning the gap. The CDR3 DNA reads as TGCGCCAGCAGCTTGGACAGCTTTAACACCGGGGAGCTGTTTTTT. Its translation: CASSLDSFNTGELFF.

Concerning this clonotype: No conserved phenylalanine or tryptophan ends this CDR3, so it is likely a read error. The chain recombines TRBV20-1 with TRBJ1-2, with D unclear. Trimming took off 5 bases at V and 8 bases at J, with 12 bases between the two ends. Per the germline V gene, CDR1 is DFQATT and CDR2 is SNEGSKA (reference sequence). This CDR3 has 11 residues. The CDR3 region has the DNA TGCAGTGCTGGAGGGAGAGGGGGCTACACCCTC. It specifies CSAGGRGGYTL.

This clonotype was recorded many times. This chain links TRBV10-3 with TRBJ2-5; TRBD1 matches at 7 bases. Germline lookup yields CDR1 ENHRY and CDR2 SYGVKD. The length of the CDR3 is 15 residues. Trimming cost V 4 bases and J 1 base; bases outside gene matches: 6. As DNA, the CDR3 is TGTGCCATCAGTGGACAGGGAGACCCCCAAGAGACCCAGTACTTC. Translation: CAISGQGDPQETQYF.

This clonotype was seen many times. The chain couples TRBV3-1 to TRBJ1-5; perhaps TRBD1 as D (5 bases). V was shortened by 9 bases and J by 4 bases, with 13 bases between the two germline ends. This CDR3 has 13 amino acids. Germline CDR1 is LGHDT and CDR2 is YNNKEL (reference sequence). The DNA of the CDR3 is TGTGCCAGTGGGGAGTCAGGGAATCAGCCCCAGCATTTT. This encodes CASGESGNQPQHF.

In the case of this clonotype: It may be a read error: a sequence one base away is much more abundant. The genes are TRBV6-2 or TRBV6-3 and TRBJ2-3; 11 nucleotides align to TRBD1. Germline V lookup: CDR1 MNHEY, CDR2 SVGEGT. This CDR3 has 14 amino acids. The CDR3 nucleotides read TGTACCAATTTGGACAGGGGGCAATCAGATACGCAGTATTTT. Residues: CTNLDRGQSDTQYF.

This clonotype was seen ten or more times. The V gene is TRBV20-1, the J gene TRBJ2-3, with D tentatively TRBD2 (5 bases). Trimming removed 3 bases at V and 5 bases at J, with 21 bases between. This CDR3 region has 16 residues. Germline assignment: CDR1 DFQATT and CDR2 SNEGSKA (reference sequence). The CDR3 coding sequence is TGCAGTGCTAGTGGAGATCTGACTACAACACGAGATACGCAGTATTTT. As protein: CSASGDLTTTRDTQYF.

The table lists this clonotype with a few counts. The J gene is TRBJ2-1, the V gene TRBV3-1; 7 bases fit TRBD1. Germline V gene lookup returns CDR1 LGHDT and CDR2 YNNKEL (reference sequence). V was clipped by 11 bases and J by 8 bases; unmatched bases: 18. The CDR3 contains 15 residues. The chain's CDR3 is CAGVGAGGLADEQFF. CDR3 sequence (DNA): TGTGCCGGCGTCGGGGCAGGGGGTTTGGCCGATGAGCAGTTCTTC.

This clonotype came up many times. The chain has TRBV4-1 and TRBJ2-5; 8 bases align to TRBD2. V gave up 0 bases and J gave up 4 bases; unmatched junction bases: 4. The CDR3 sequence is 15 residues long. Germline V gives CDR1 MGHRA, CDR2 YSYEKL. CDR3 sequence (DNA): TGCGCCAGCAGCCAAGACCCGGGACTAGGAGAGACCCAGTACTTC. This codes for CASSQDPGLGETQYF.

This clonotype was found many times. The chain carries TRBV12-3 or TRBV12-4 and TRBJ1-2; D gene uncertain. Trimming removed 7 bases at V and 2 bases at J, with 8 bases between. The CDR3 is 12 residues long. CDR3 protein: CASTLRNYGYTF. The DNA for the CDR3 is TGTGCCAGCACCCTCCGAAACTATGGCTACACCTTC.

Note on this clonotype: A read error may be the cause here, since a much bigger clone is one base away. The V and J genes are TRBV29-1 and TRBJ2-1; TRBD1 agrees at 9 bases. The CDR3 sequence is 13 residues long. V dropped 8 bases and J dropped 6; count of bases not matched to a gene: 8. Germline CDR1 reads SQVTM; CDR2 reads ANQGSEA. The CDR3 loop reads CSFRTGASNEQFF. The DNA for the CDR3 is TGCAGCTTTAGGACAGGGGCTTCCAATGAGCAGTTCTTC.

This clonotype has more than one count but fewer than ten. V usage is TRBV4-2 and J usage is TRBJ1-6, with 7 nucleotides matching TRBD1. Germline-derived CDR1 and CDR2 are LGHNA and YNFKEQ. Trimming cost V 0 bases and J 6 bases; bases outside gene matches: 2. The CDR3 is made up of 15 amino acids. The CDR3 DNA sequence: TGTGCCAGCAGCCAAGAAGCAGGGGGTAATTCACCCCTCCACTTT. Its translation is CASSQEAGGNSPLHF.

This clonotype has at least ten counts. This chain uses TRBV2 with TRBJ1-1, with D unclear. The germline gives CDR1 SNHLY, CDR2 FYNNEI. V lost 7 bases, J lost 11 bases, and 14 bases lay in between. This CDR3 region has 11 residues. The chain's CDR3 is CASNGERQAFF. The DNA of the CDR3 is TGTGCCAGCAACGGGGAGAGGCAGGCTTTCTTT.

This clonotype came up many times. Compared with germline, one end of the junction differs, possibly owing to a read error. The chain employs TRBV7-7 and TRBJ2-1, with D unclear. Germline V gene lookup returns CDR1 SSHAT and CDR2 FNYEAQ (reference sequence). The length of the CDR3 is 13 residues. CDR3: CASSLYGDNEQFF. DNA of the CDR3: TGTGCTAGCAGCTTATACGGAGACAATGAGCAGTTCTTC.

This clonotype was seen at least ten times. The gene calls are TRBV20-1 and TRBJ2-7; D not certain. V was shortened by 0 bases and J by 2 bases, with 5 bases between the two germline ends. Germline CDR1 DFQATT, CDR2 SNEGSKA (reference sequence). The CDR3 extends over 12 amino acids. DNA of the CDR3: TGCAGTGCTAGAGATCCGGCCTACGAGCAGTACTTC. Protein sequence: CSARDPAYEQYF.

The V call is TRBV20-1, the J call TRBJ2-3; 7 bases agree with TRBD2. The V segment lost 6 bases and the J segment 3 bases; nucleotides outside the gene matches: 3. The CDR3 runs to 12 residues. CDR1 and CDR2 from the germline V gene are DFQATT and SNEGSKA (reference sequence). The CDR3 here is CSARRGTDTQYF. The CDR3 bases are TGCAGTGCAAGGCGGGGGACAGATACGCAGTATTTT.

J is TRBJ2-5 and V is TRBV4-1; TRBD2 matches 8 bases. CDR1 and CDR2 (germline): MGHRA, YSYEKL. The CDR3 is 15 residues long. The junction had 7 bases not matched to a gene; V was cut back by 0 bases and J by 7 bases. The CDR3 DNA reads TGCGCCAGCAGCCAAGAAACCGGGGGGGCCAGGACCCAGTACTTC. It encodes CASSQETGGARTQYF.

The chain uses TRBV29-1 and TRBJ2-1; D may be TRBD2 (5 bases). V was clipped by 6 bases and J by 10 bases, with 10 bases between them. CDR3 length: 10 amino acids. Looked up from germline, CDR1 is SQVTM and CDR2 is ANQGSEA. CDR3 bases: TGCAGCGTCATCCGAGGGGAGCAGTTCTTC. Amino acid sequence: CSVIRGEQFF.

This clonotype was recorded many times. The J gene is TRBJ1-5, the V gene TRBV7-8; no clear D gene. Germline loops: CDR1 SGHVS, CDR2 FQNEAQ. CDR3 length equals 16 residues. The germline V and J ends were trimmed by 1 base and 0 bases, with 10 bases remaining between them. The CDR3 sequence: CASSLDSDYSNQPQHF. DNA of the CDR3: TGTGCCAGCAGCTTAGATTCGGATTATAGCAATCAGCCCCAGCATTTT.

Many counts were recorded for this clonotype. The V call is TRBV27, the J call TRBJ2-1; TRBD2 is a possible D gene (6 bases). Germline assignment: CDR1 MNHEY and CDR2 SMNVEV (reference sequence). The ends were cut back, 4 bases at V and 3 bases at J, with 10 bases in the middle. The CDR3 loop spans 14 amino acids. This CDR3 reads CASSWATSYNEQFF. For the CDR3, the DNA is TGTGCCAGCAGTTGGGCGACTAGCTACAATGAGCAGTTCTTC.